The rows below give T cell receptor beta chains drawn from one sample of a study of blood T cells in healthy people across ages. TCRdb used MiXCR to reprocess the 5' RACE reads, holding one entry per CDR3 protein. The table has approximately 1.5 million distinct CDR3 sequences, approximately 42% seen once. The source material was blood. All receptors derive from a woman under 30 in good health. The CDR3 runs from the conserved cysteine through the conserved F or W. The D gene is left open where the match is weak. A clone size is listed for some rows: how often the clone was seen (once, few, many), or a class if it is expanded.

clone size: NA; D gene: TRBD2; V gene: TRBV20-1; J gene: TRBJ2-1; CDR3 DNA: TGCAGTGCTAGAGATAGCGGGAGACGTAATGAGCAGTTCTTC; CDR3 protein: CSARDSGRRNEQFF
clone size: NA; D gene: NA; V gene: TRBV10-3; J gene: TRBJ2-1; CDR3 DNA: TGTGCCATCAGTGAGTCGCATAACAGGGCCTACAATGAGCAGTTCTTC; CDR3 protein: CAISESHNRAYNEQFF
clone size: NA; D gene: NA; V gene: TRBV6-5; J gene: TRBJ2-1; CDR3 DNA: TGTGCCAGCAGTACGGACTCCCGGGGCAGTAAGCAGTTCTTC; CDR3 protein: CASSTDSRGSKQFF
clone size: NA; D gene: NA; V gene: TRBV20-1; J gene: TRBJ2-7; CDR3 DNA: TGCAGTGCTTCCAGGACCCAAAGCTCCTACGAGCAGTACTTC; CDR3 protein: CSASRTQSSYEQYF
clone size: once; D gene: TRBD2; V gene: TRBV7-6; J gene: TRBJ2-7; CDR3 DNA: TGTGCCAGCAGTCTAGCGGGAGTCTATGTCTATGAGCAGTACTTC; CDR3 protein: CASSLAGVYVYEQYF
clone size: NA; D gene: TRBD2; V gene: TRBV20-1; J gene: TRBJ2-7; CDR3 DNA: TGCAGTGCTAGAGATCCCGCTAGCGGGAGCTACGAGCAGTACTTC; CDR3 protein: CSARDPASGSYEQYF
clone size: NA; D gene: TRBD1; V gene: TRBV29-1; J gene: TRBJ1-2; CDR3 DNA: TGCAGCGTTGCCCAAAGACAGGGTCCCTATGGCTACACCTTC; CDR3 protein: CSVAQRQGPYGYTF
clone size: few; D gene: NA; V gene: TRBV10-3; J gene: TRBJ2-7; CDR3 DNA: TGTGCCATTCGCTCTGAGGACGGGTACGAGCAGTACTTC; CDR3 protein: CAIRSEDGYEQYF
clone size: NA; D gene: TRBD1; V gene: TRBV29-1; J gene: TRBJ1-1; CDR3 DNA: TGCAGCGAACAGACAGGGCCGAACACTGAAGCTTTCTTT; CDR3 protein: CSEQTGPNTEAFF
clone size: NA; D gene: NA; V gene: TRBV9; J gene: TRBJ1-6; CDR3 DNA: TGTGCCAGCAGCCCAGACGGACACCATAATTCACCCCTCCACTTT; CDR3 protein: CASSPDGHHNSPLHF
clone size: NA; D gene: NA; V gene: TRBV20-1; J gene: TRBJ2-3; CDR3 DNA: TGCAGTGCTAGAGAGCACGGTAGCACAGATACGCAGTATTTT; CDR3 protein: CSAREHGSTDTQYF
clone size: NA; D gene: NA; V gene: TRBV15; J gene: TRBJ2-2; CDR3 DNA: TGTGCCACCAGCAGAGCACAGACGAACACCGGGGAGCTGTTTTTT; CDR3 protein: CATSRAQTNTGELFF
clone size: few; D gene: TRBD2; V gene: TRBV20-1; J gene: TRBJ2-1; CDR3 DNA: TGCAGTGCTAGAGTAATGACTAGCGGTTATAGCTCCTACAATGAGCAGTTCTTC; CDR3 protein: CSARVMTSGYSSYNEQFF
clone size: few; D gene: NA; V gene: TRBV13; J gene: TRBJ1-2; CDR3 DNA: TGTGCCAGCAGCCGCCGGGAAGACTACACCTTC; CDR3 protein: CASSRREDYTF
clone size: NA; D gene: TRBD1; V gene: TRBV29-1; J gene: TRBJ1-1; CDR3 DNA: TGCAGCGTTGAGAAGGGGGCGCAGGCTTTCTTT; CDR3 protein: CSVEKGAQAFF